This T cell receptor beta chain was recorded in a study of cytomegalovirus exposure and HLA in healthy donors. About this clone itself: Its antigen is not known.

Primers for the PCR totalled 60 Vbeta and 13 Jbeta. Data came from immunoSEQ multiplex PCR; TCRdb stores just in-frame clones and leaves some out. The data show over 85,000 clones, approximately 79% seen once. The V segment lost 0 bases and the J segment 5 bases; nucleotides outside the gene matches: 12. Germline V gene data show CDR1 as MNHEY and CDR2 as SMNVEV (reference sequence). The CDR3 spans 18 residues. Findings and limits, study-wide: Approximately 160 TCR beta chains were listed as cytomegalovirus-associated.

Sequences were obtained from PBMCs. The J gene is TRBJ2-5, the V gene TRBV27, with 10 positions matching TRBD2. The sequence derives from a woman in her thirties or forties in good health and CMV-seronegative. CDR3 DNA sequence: TGTGCCAGCAGTTTATCTGCGGGAAGAGCGGGGGGGCGGGAGACCCAGTACTTC. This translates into CASSLSAGRAGGRETQYF.